A single sample is the source of the 18 T cell receptor beta chains below, sequenced in a study of identical twins. One entry per CDR3 protein results from TCRdb running MiXCR on the 5' RACE reads. The data show nearly 900,000 distinct CDR3 sequences, more than 9% seen once. Separately, the same data were catalogued under a study of yellow fever vaccine responses in identical twins.

Sequences were obtained from PBMCs. The receptor set was obtained from a woman between 18 and 30 years old in good health.

The genes are TRBV4-2 and TRBJ1-1; D possibly corresponds to TRBD1 (5 bases). This CDR3 is 13 amino acids long. V shed 4 bases and J shed 5 bases, with 11 bases lying between them. The germline gives CDR1 LGHNA, CDR2 YNFKEQ. CDR3 coding DNA: TGTGCCAGCAGCCCGGGGCTTTGGACTGAAGCTTTCTTT. This sequence encodes CASSPGLWTEAFF.

This clonotype was found many times. CDR3 in DNA: TGCGCCAGCAGCTCCCGACAGGGGCCCGGGGAGCTGTTTTTT. This translates into CASSSRQGPGELFF. The chain is built from TRBV5-1 and TRBJ2-2, with 8 positions matching TRBD1. The germline gives CDR1 SGHRS, CDR2 YFSETQ. V dropped 3 bases and J dropped 6; count of bases not matched to a gene: 4. The CDR3 has 14 amino acids.

This clonotype was recorded a few times. The chain recombines TRBV3-1 with TRBJ2-7, with 8 positions matching TRBD1. V shed 2 bases, J shed 1 base, and the junction held 10 bases outside the gene matches. Germline V gene sequence: CDR1 LGHDT, CDR2 YNNKEL (reference sequence). This CDR3 spans 17 amino acids. The CDR3 sequence is CASSQSNPGGKSYEQYV. The CDR3 coding sequence is TGTGCCAGCAGCCAATCGAACCCAGGGGGCAAGTCCTACGAGCAGTACGTC.

The chain employs TRBV27 and TRBJ2-1; no clear D. CDR1 is MNHEY, CDR2 SMNVEV, per germline (reference sequence). There are 17 residues in the CDR3. V was shortened by 0 bases and J by 7 bases, with 19 bases between the two germline ends. Here the CDR3 reads CASSLSSPEFSYNEQFF. The DNA for the CDR3 is TGTGCCAGCAGTTTATCGAGCCCAGAATTTTCTTATAATGAGCAGTTCTTC.

V and J are TRBV5-1 and TRBJ2-1; possibly TRBD1 for D (5 bases). The CDR3 extends over 13 amino acids. The germline gives CDR1 SGHRS, CDR2 YFSETQ. The V end was cut by 3 bases, the J end by 5 bases, with 9 bases between. The chain's CDR3 is CASSSGSHNEQFF. CDR3 DNA: TGCGCCAGCAGCTCAGGGTCCCACAATGAGCAGTTCTTC. Using reference TRBV5-1 and TRBJ2-1 for the parts outside the CDR3, the full variable domain is KAGVTQTPRYLIKTRGQQVTLSCSPISGHRSVSWYQQTPGQGLQFLFEYFSETQRNKGNFPGRFSGRQFSNSRSEMNVSTLELGDSALYLCASSSGSHNEQFFGPGTRLTVL.

V is TRBV7-8 and J is TRBJ1-5, with TRBD1 matching over 9 bases. In germline, CDR1 is SGHVS, CDR2 FQNEAQ. CDR3 length: 16 residues. The junction had 11 bases not matched to a gene; V was cut back by 5 bases and J by 6 bases. The CDR3 nucleotides read TGTGCCAGCAGCCTAACCCACACAGGGGGCAGTCAGCCCCAGCATTTT. Protein product: CASSLTHTGGSQPQHF. The complete variable domain, with remaining parts taken from reference TRBV7-8 and TRBJ1-5, reads GAGVSQSPRYKVAKRGQDVALRCDPISGHVSLFWYQQALGQGPEFLTYFQNEAQLDKSGLPSDRFFAERPEGSVSTLKIQRTQQEDSAVYLCASSLTHTGGSQPQHFGDGTRLSIL.

This clonotype was observed a handful of times. The chain joins TRBV12-3 or TRBV12-4 to TRBJ2-4; D possibly corresponds to TRBD1 (6 bases). The V gene lost 6 bases and the J gene lost 2 bases, with 11 bases spanning the gap. There are 14 residues in the CDR3. This chain's CDR3 is CASSNRDTKNIQYF. The CDR3 coding sequence is TGTGCCAGCAGCAACCGGGACACCAAAAACATTCAGTACTTC.

This chain joins TRBV6-1 and TRBJ2-1, with D unresolved. V was trimmed by 8 bases and J by 8 bases, leaving 16 bases between them. CDR1 and CDR2 from the germline V gene are MNHNS and SASEGT. This CDR3 has 13 residues. CDR3 in DNA: TGTGCCAGCCGTCATGGGCCGTGGGATGAGCAGTTCTTC. Its protein product is CASRHGPWDEQFF.

This clonotype was found many times. The gene calls are TRBV12-3 or TRBV12-4 and TRBJ2-3; D might be TRBD2 (6 bases). V was clipped by 6 bases and J by 1 base, with 8 bases between them. The CDR3 has 13 amino acids. The DNA of the CDR3 is TGTGCCAGCAGATCTAGCGGCACAGATACGCAGTATTTT. Protein: CASRSSGTDTQYF.

This clonotype was counted only a few times. This chain joins TRBV20-1 and TRBJ2-5, with 8 bases aligning to TRBD2. The CDR3 runs 13 residues. The V gene end was trimmed by 5 bases and the J gene end by 4 bases; junction bases not matched to a gene: 6. CDR1 and CDR2 from the germline V gene are DFQATT and SNEGSKA (reference sequence). The CDR3 nucleotides are TGCAGTGCTCTCCCGGGGGGGCGAGAGACCCAGTACTTC. Residues: CSALPGGRETQYF.

The chain carries TRBV2 and TRBJ2-1, with 13 bases lining up with TRBD2. The CDR3 is made up of 14 amino acids. Per germline, CDR1 SNHLY and CDR2 FYNNEI. Losses at the gene ends were 9 bases for V and 2 bases for J; bases not matched to a gene: 1. The CDR3 region has the DNA TGTGCCAGGGGACTAGCGGGAACCTACAATGAGCAGTTCTTC. This codes for CARGLAGTYNEQFF. Looking up the rest from reference TRBV2 and TRBJ2-1 gives the full variable domain: EPEVTQTPSHQVTQMGQEVILRCVPISNHLYFYWYRQILGQKVEFLVSFYNNEISEKSEIFDDQFSVERPDGSNFTLKIRSTKLEDSAMYFCARGLAGTYNEQFFGPGTRLTVL.

This clonotype was recorded a few times. The chain combines TRBV20-1 with TRBJ2-7; D may be TRBD2 (6 bases). CDR3 length: 12 residues. In germline, CDR1 is DFQATT, CDR2 SNEGSKA (reference sequence). Trimming took off 7 bases at V and 5 bases at J, with 15 bases between the two ends. This chain's CDR3 is CSEKAQRDEQYV. CDR3 nucleotides: TGCAGTGAAAAGGCCCAGCGGGACGAGCAGTACGTC.

The chain couples TRBV10-3 to TRBJ2-7; 7 nucleotides line up with TRBD2. Germline CDR1 ENHRY, CDR2 SYGVKD. The CDR3 contains 12 residues. Germline trimming cut 3 bases from V and 7 bases from J; bases unmatched to any gene: 3. CDR3: CAISEMRGEQYF. The CDR3 DNA reads as TGTGCCATCAGTGAAATGCGGGGGGAGCAGTACTTC.

Ten or more counts support this clonotype. The CDR3 reads CASSGRVGTEAFF. CDR3 DNA sequence: TGTGCCAGCAGCGGCAGGGTTGGGACTGAAGCTTTCTTT. The genes are TRBV7-2 and TRBJ1-1, with D perhaps TRBD1 (5 bases). The CDR3 is 13 residues long. Trimming took off 5 bases at V and 5 bases at J, with 12 bases between the two ends. The V gene's germline CDR1 is SGHTA and CDR2 FQGNSA.

The chain has TRBV10-3 and TRBJ2-1, with 11 bases matching TRBD2. CDR1 is ENHRY, CDR2 SYGVKD, per germline. J was trimmed by 5 bases and V by 6 bases; bases with no gene match: 9. CDR3 length: 16 amino acids. CDR3 protein: CAISEETSGKNNEQFF. CDR3 in DNA: TGTGCCATCAGCGAAGAGACTAGCGGGAAGAACAATGAGCAGTTCTTC.

The rearrangement links TRBV3-1 to TRBJ2-5; 9 nucleotides align to TRBD1. Germline CDR1 and CDR2: LGHDT and YNNKEL (reference sequence). The CDR3 has 16 amino acids. V lost 0 bases to trimming and J lost 5 bases; unmatched junction nucleotides: 7. This CDR3 is CASSQDAGQGTETQYF. For the CDR3, the DNA is TGTGCCAGCAGCCAAGATGCCGGACAGGGGACGGAGACCCAGTACTTC.

The CDR3 spells CATSRFPYKDISGNTIYF. The CDR3 DNA sequence: TGTGCCACCAGCAGATTCCCATATAAAGACATCTCTGGAAACACCATATATTTT. This chain joins TRBV15 and TRBJ1-3; D ambiguous. V was pared by 2 bases and J by 0 bases, with 17 bases between. This CDR3 region has 18 residues. The germline gives CDR1 LNHNV, CDR2 YYDKDF (reference sequence).

The chain employs TRBV2 and TRBJ2-1, with D possibly being TRBD1 or TRBD2 (6 bases each). The germline CDR1 and CDR2 sequences are SNHLY and FYNNEI. Deletions cut 0 bases from V and 4 bases from J, with 13 bases between. The CDR3 contains 16 residues. The CDR3 DNA reads as TGTGCCAGCAGTGAAGCGCGCGGGACATTATACAATGAGCAGTTCTTC. Amino acids: CASSEARGTLYNEQFF.